These 10 T cell receptor beta chains share one sample of origin, sequenced in a study of neurological immune-mediated disorders. TCRdb reprocessed the 5' RACE reads with MiXCR, giving one entry per CDR3 protein. Found here are about 57,000 distinct CDR3 sequences, 12% of them singletons; the top ten hold about 10%. The sample was PBMCs. The receptor set was obtained from a woman aged 55-69 years with HTLV-1-associated myelopathy (HAM/TSP).

This clonotype was seen repeatedly, ten times or more. The chain joins TRBV5-1 to TRBJ1-2; D gene uncertain. This CDR3 is 13 amino acids long. V lost 0 bases, J lost 2 bases, and 5 bases lay in between. The germline gives CDR1 SGHRS, CDR2 YFSETQ. CDR3 protein: CASSLEQNYGYTF. The CDR3 bases are TGCGCCAGCAGCTTGGAACAGAACTATGGCTACACCTTC.

This clonotype was detected many times. The V gene is TRBV7-2, the J gene TRBJ2-1, with TRBD2 identical over 12 bases. The V gene's germline CDR1 is SGHTA and CDR2 FQGNSA. There are 16 residues in the CDR3. With V trimmed by 5 bases and J by 8 bases, 10 bases remained unmatched. The CDR3 region has the DNA TGTGCCAGCAGCCCCTGGACTAGCGGGATCTTCGATGAGCAGTTCTTC. Protein: CASSPWTSGIFDEQFF.

The sample holds many counts of this clonotype. J is TRBJ2-1 and V is TRBV12-3 or TRBV12-4; D is perhaps TRBD1 (6 bases). The V end was cut by 5 bases, the J end by 3 bases, with 14 bases between. The CDR3 has 15 amino acids. CDR3 protein: CASSRSGHLYNEQFF. CDR3 sequence (DNA): TGTGCCAGCAGTCGATCGGGACACCTCTACAATGAGCAGTTCTTC.

Concerning this clonotype: A much bigger clone sits one base away, suggesting this may be a read error. The chain links TRBV12-3 or TRBV12-4 to TRBJ2-7; 7 bases are a match to TRBD2. There are 14 residues in the CDR3. CDR3 loop: CASSFGVAGYDQYF. The CDR3 nucleotides are TGTGCCAGCAGTTTTGGAGTAGCGGGCTACGATCAGTACTTC.

This clonotype has a count of ten or more. J is TRBJ1-2 and V is TRBV7-2, with D maybe TRBD1 (5 bases). Germline CDR1 SGHTA, CDR2 FQGNSA. Trimming shortened V by 1 base and J by 2 bases, and 11 bases separated the two germline ends. The CDR3 contains 15 residues. The CDR3 bases are TGTGCCAGCAGCTTAGTCAGCCCAGGGAACTATGGCTACACCTTC. Its translation: CASSLVSPGNYGYTF.

This chain links TRBV6-5 with TRBJ2-2, with D unresolved. The CDR3 runs to 16 residues. Per germline, CDR1 MNHEY and CDR2 SVGAGI. The CDR3 sequence: CARSGAAYGPPGELFF. CDR3 sequence (DNA): TGTGCTCGATCAGGTGCGGCTTACGGACCTCCGGGGGAGCTGTTTTTT.

This clonotype was picked up many times. The rearrangement joins TRBV6-5 to TRBJ2-7; D remains ambiguous. CDR3 size: 13 residues. Germline V CDR1 and CDR2: MNHEY, SVGAGI. V gave up 7 bases and J gave up 7 bases, with 17 bases separating them. The CDR3 sequence is CASIEASSREQYF. CDR3 nucleotides: TGTGCCAGCATAGAGGCCAGCTCCCGGGAGCAGTACTTC.

This clonotype was seen at least ten times. The chain is built from TRBV7-2 and TRBJ2-7; D not certain. CDR3 length: 12 residues. V lost 2 bases and J 7 bases, leaving 9 bases between the germline ends. Germline values: CDR1 SGHTA, CDR2 FQGNSA. The CDR3 DNA sequence: TGTGCCAGCAGCTTACCCCCCGGGGAGCAGTACTTC. This codes for CASSLPPGEQYF.

Ten or more counts support this clonotype. V gene TRBV18 combines with J gene TRBJ2-1; D remains unclear. The CDR3 totals 15 residues. The germline V and J ends were trimmed by 3 bases and 4 bases, with 13 bases remaining between them. In germline, CDR1 is KGHSH, CDR2 LQKENI. Written as DNA, the CDR3 is TGTGCCAGCTCACCTCCTTTGAAGAGATACAATGAGCAGTTCTTC. Residues: CASSPPLKRYNEQFF.

This clonotype occurred many times. The V gene is TRBV18, the J gene TRBJ2-1; TRBD1 agrees at 7 bases. CDR3 length: 17 amino acids. Germline V gene lookup returns CDR1 KGHSH and CDR2 LQKENI. V trimming: 1 base; J trimming: 3 bases; junction bases outside the gene matches: 9. This CDR3 is CASSPRYRGYNYNEQFF. CDR3 nucleotides: TGTGCCAGCTCACCACGGTACAGGGGCTACAACTACAATGAGCAGTTCTTC.